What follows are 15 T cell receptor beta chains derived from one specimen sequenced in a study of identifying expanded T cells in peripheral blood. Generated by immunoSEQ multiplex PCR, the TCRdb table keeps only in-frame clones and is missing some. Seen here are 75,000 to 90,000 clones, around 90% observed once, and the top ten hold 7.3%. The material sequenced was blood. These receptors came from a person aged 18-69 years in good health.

Written as DNA, the CDR3 is TGTGCCAGCAGCTTAGAGCAGGGGGCTCGGGGCTACACCTTC. Residues: CASSLEQGARGYTF. V usage is TRBV7-9 and J usage is TRBJ1-2, with 8 nucleotides matching TRBD1. Germline CDR1 reads SEHNR; CDR2 reads FQNEAQ (reference sequence). This CDR3 has 14 residues. Germline trimming cut 1 base from V and 8 bases from J; bases unmatched to any gene: 6. The variable domain in full, with the rest retrieved from reference TRBV7-9 and TRBJ1-2, is DTGVSQNPRHKITKRGQNVTFRCDPISEHNRLYWYRQTLGQGPEFLTYFQNEAQLEKSRLLSDRFSAERPKGSFSTLEIQRTEQGDSAMYLCASSLEQGARGYTFGSGTRLTVV.

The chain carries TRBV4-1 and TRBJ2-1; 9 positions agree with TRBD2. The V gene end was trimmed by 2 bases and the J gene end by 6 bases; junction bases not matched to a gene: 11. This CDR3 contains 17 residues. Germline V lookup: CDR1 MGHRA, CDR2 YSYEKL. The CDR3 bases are TGCGCCAGCAGCCAACTGTTCGGCAAGCGGGGGGTCAATGAGCAGTTCTTC. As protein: CASSQLFGKRGVNEQFF.

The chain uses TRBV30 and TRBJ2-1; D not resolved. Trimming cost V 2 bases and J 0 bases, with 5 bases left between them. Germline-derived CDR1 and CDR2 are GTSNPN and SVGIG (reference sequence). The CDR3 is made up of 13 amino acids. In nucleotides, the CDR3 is TGTGCCTGGAGTCTGGGCTCCTACAATGAGCAGTTCTTC. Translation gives CAWSLGSYNEQFF.

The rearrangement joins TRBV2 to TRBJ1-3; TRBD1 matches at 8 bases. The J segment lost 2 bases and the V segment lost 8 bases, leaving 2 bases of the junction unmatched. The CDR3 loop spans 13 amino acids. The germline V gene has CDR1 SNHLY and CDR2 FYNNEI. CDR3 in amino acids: CASDRGPGNTIYF. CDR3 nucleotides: TGTGCCAGCGACAGGGGCCCTGGAAACACCATATATTTT. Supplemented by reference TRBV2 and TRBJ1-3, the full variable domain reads EPEVTQTPSHQVTQMGQEVILRCVPISNHLYFYWYRQILGQKVEFLVSFYNNEISEKSEIFDDQFSVERPDGSNFTLKIRSTKLEDSAMYFCASDRGPGNTIYFGEGSWLTVV.

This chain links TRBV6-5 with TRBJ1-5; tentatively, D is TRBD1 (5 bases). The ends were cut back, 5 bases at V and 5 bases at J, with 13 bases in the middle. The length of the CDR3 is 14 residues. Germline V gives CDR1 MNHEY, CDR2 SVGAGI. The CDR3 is CASSHNRFDQPQHF. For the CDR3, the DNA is TGTGCCAGCAGTCATAACAGGTTCGATCAGCCCCAGCATTTT.

The CDR3 protein is CASKDRDDQPQHF. DNA for the CDR3: TGTGCCAGCAAGGACAGGGACGATCAGCCCCAGCATTTT. This chain joins TRBV6-6 and TRBJ1-5, with TRBD1 matching 8 bases. The CDR3 totals 13 residues. V was clipped by 7 bases and J by 5 bases; unmatched bases: 4. CDR1 is MNHNY, CDR2 SVGAGI, per germline (reference sequence).

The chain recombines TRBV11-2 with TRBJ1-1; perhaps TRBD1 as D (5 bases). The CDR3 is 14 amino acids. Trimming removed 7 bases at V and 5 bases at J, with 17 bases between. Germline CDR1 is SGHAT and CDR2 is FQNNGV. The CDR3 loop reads CASTVMPGGTEAFF. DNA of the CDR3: TGTGCCAGCACCGTCATGCCGGGGGGGACTGAAGCTTTCTTT.

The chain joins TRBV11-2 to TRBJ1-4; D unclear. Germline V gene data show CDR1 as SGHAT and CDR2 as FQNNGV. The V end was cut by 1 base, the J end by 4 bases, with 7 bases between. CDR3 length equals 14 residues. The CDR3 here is CASSLVGVNEKLFF. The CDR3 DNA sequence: TGTGCCAGCAGCTTAGTTGGAGTTAATGAAAAACTGTTTTTT.

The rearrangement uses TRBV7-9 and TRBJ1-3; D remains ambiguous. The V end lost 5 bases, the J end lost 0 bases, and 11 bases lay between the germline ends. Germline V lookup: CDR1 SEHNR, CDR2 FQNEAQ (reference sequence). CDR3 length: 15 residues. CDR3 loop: CASSPRLGSGNTIYF. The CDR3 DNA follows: TGTGCCAGCAGCCCTCGACTGGGCTCTGGAAACACCATATATTTT.

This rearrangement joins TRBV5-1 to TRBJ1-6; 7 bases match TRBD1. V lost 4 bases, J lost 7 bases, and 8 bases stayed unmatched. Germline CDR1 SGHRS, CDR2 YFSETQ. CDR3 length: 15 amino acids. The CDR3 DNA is TGCGCCAGCAGCGGGGGGACAGCGGGGAATTCACCCCTCCACTTT. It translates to CASSGGTAGNSPLHF.

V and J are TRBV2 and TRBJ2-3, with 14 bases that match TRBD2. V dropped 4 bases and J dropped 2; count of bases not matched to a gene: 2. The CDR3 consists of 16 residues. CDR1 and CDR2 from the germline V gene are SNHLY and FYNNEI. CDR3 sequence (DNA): TGTGCCAGCAGTGGACTAGCGGGGGGGCCCACAGATACGCAGTATTTT. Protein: CASSGLAGGPTDTQYF.

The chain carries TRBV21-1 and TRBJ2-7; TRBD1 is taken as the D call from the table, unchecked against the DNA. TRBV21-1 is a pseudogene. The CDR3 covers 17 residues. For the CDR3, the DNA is TGTGCCAGCAGCAGGGGTATTCGGGCAGGGGGTGTTGACGAGCAGTACTTC. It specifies CASSRGIRAGGVDEQYF.

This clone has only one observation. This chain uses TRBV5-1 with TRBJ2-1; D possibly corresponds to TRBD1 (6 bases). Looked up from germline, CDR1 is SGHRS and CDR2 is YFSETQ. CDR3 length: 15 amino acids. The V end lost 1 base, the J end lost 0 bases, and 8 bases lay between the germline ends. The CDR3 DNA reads TGCGCCAGCAGCTTGCACAGGGACTCCTACAATGAGCAGTTCTTC. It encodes CASSLHRDSYNEQFF. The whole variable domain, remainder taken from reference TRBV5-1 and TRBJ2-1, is KAGVTQTPRYLIKTRGQQVTLSCSPISGHRSVSWYQQTPGQGLQFLFEYFSETQRNKGNFPGRFSGRQFSNSRSEMNVSTLELGDSALYLCASSLHRDSYNEQFFGPGTRLTVL.

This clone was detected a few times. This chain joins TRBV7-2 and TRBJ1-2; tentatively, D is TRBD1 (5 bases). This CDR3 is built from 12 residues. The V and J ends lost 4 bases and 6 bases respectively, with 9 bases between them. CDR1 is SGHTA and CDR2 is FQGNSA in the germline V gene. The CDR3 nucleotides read TGTGCCAGCAGCTCAACAGGACATGGCTACACCTTC. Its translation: CASSSTGHGYTF.

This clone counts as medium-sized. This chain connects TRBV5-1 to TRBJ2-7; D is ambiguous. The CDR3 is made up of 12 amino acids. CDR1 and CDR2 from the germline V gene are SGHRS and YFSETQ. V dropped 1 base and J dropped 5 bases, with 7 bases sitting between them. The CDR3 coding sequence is TGCGCCAGCAGCTTGCCTACGAACGAGCAGTACTTC. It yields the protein CASSLPTNEQYF.